The source of this TCR beta chain is a study of T cell repertoires in cytomegalovirus infection. Looking at the study overall: Both a matching HLA type and CMV infection were indicated by public TCR beta signatures.

V was shortened by 4 bases and J by 2 bases, with 9 bases between the two germline ends. CDR1 DFQATT and CDR2 SNEGSKA come from the germline V gene (reference sequence). This CDR3 is built from 12 residues. TCRdb reanalysed the reads using MiXCR and keeps one entry per CDR3 protein. This table holds fewer than 200,000 distinct CDR3 sequences, 13% to 15% found once. Notes on the study in general: HLA-C-restricted, CMV-specific TCR beta clonotypes were dominant ex vivo. Cumulative frequency of public TCR beta families picked out carriers of CMV plus the relevant HLA.

Worth noting for this clonotype: Its antigen is not known.

The receptor was isolated from a human donor in good health (CMV status not recorded). Some clones in this sample may be carry-over from other donors' samples. This rearrangement joins TRBV20-1 to TRBJ2-7, with D hard to call. Material for sequencing was PBMCs. The DNA for the CDR3 is TGCAGTGCTATACTTGGACCCTACGAGCAGTACTTC. It codes for CSAILGPYEQYF.